The T cell receptor beta chain under discussion was sequenced for a study of T-cell memory formation after mild COVID-19. Overall study context: TCR clustering was largely donor specific.

CDR1 is MNHEY and CDR2 is SVGAGI in the germline V gene. The CDR3 contains 13 residues. V dropped 0 bases and J dropped 11 bases, with 10 bases sitting between them. Findings and caveats of the study: Clones contracting over day 15 to 85 were CD4/CD8 balanced, with later expanders leaning CD4+. Second-wave clones reaching peak frequency on day 37 lacked confirmed SARS-CoV-2 specificity. Contracting CD4+ clones sat mainly in CM and EM; CD8+ in EMRA.

For this clonotype: Its antigen is unknown.

TCRdb re-analysed the 5' RACE reads in MiXCR, keeping a single row per CDR3 protein. The table shows roughly 600,000 distinct CDR3 sequences, with approximately 18% occurring only once. The origin of this receptor is an adult woman who had mild COVID-19 (a few samples of this study predate the infection). Cell type and time point are not known. This chain uses TRBV6-5 with TRBJ1-4; weak D call: TRBD1 (5 bases). Sequences were obtained from PBMCs or a T cell subset sorted from them (not recorded which). CDR3 sequence reads: CASSYSPGQKLFF. In nucleotides, the CDR3 is TGTGCCAGCAGTTACTCTCCGGGGCAGAAACTGTTTTTT.